These T cell receptor beta chains were read from a single sample in a study of TIL therapy for anti-PD-1-resistant metastatic lung cancer. Measured with immunoSEQ multiplex PCR; TCRdb has only the in-frame clones, and not every one. The table lists about 50,000 clones, about 86% of them singletons, with about 5% in the top ten. Sequences were derived from blood, sampled at baseline. The receptors come from a person between 25 and 79 years old with non-small cell lung cancer. The CDR3 runs from the conserved cysteine through the conserved F or W. The order of the fields is CDR3 DNA, CDR3 protein, D gene, V gene, clone size, J gene. A D gene is named only where the DNA matches it firmly. Rows may omit the clone size; those that give it use once, few, many or a size class.

CDR3nt: TGTGCCAGCAACACGGGCCAGTCCCGCTATAATTCACCCCTCCACTTT; CDR3aa: CASNTGQSRYNSPLHF; d_gene: NA; v_gene: TRBV28; abundance: NA; j_gene: TRBJ1-6
CDR3nt: TGTGCCAGCAGCACTACCCTAGCGGGAGTCGACACCGGGGAGCTGTTTTTT; CDR3aa: CASSTTLAGVDTGELFF; d_gene: TRBD2; v_gene: TRBV5-8; abundance: NA; j_gene: TRBJ2-2
CDR3nt: TGCGCCAGCAGCCAAGGGACAGACGGGGCCAACGTCCTGACTTTC; CDR3aa: CASSQGTDGANVLTF; d_gene: NA; v_gene: TRBV4-3; abundance: NA; j_gene: TRBJ2-6
CDR3nt: TGTGCCAGCAGCACCGGGGGGGGGCACACCGGGGAGCTGTTTTTT; CDR3aa: CASSTGGGHTGELFF; d_gene: NA; v_gene: TRBV21-1; abundance: NA; j_gene: TRBJ2-2
CDR3nt: TGTGCCAGCACGAGGGACAGCCTTAATTCACCCCTCCACTTT; CDR3aa: CASTRDSLNSPLHF; d_gene: TRBD1; v_gene: TRBV7-9; abundance: NA; j_gene: TRBJ1-6
CDR3nt: TGTGCCAGCAGTTACTCGGGATACACCGGGGAGCTGTTTTTT; CDR3aa: CASSYSGYTGELFF; d_gene: NA; v_gene: TRBV6-2/TRBV6-3; abundance: NA; j_gene: TRBJ2-2
CDR3nt: TGTGCCAGCAGGGCTAGCCAAGAGACCCAGTACTTC; CDR3aa: CASRASQETQYF; d_gene: NA; v_gene: TRBV6-5; abundance: NA; j_gene: TRBJ2-5
CDR3nt: TGTGCCAGCAGTCTGGACGCGACAGGGGCTGGTCCGAATGAAAAACTGTTTTTT; CDR3aa: CASSLDATGAGPNEKLFF; d_gene: TRBD1; v_gene: TRBV6-6; abundance: NA; j_gene: TRBJ1-4
CDR3nt: TGTGCCAGCAGCGGCTACAATGAGCAGTTCTTC; CDR3aa: CASSGYNEQFF; d_gene: NA; v_gene: TRBV7-2; abundance: NA; j_gene: TRBJ2-1
CDR3nt: TGTGCCAGCAGCTTAGGAGGCTATGGCTACACCTTC; CDR3aa: CASSLGGYGYTF; d_gene: NA; v_gene: TRBV5-6; abundance: NA; j_gene: TRBJ1-2
CDR3nt: TGTGCCAGCAGTTTGCCCAGCCGGGGGGAAGATACGCAGTATTTT; CDR3aa: CASSLPSRGEDTQYF; d_gene: TRBD2; v_gene: TRBV28; abundance: NA; j_gene: TRBJ2-3
CDR3nt: TGTGCCAGCAGTGGGGGACAACTCCCGAACACCGGGGAGCTGTTTTTT; CDR3aa: CASSGGQLPNTGELFF; d_gene: NA; v_gene: TRBV28; abundance: few; j_gene: TRBJ2-2
CDR3nt: TGTGCCAGCAGCCTCCGGGAGGAGAACACTGAAGCTTTCTTT; CDR3aa: CASSLREENTEAFF; d_gene: NA; v_gene: TRBV3-1/TRBV3-2; abundance: once; j_gene: TRBJ1-1
CDR3nt: TGTGCCAGCAGTTACGGGACAGGAGCCTACGAGCAGTACTTC; CDR3aa: CASSYGTGAYEQYF; d_gene: TRBD1; v_gene: TRBV6-5; abundance: few; j_gene: TRBJ2-7
CDR3nt: TGTGCCAGCAGCAGCCGTGAGGGAGGCTATGGCTACACCTTC; CDR3aa: CASSSREGGYGYTF; d_gene: NA; v_gene: TRBV6-5; abundance: once; j_gene: TRBJ1-2
CDR3nt: TGCGCCAGCAACGACGGGGGGAATTCACCCCTCCACTTT; CDR3aa: CASNDGGNSPLHF; d_gene: NA; v_gene: TRBV5-1; abundance: NA; j_gene: TRBJ1-6
CDR3nt: TGTGCCAGCAGTGAGGGTCCGGGGACAGATACGCAGTATTTT; CDR3aa: CASSEGPGTDTQYF; d_gene: NA; v_gene: TRBV6-1; abundance: NA; j_gene: TRBJ2-3
CDR3nt: TGCGCCAGCAGCCAAGCGACGAACAGGGTCACAGATACGCAGTATTTT; CDR3aa: CASSQATNRVTDTQYF; d_gene: NA; v_gene: TRBV4-1; abundance: NA; j_gene: TRBJ2-3
CDR3nt: TGTGCCAGCAGCCGGTCGGACGGGTACCAAGAGACCCAGTACTTC; CDR3aa: CASSRSDGYQETQYF; d_gene: NA; v_gene: TRBV3-1/TRBV3-2; abundance: NA; j_gene: TRBJ2-5
CDR3nt: TGTGCCAGCAGTTCCCGACTAGCGGGAGATACGCAGTATTTT; CDR3aa: CASSSRLAGDTQYF; d_gene: TRBD2; v_gene: TRBV6-5; abundance: NA; j_gene: TRBJ2-3
CDR3nt: TGTGCCAGCAGGCCGGGCTGGGGCGTCGTTGAAGCTTTCTTT; CDR3aa: CASRPGWGVVEAFF; d_gene: NA; v_gene: TRBV28; abundance: NA; j_gene: TRBJ1-1
CDR3nt: TGCAGCGTTTCCCGACTAGCGGGGGGGAGGACAGATACGCAGTATTTT; CDR3aa: CSVSRLAGGRTDTQYF; d_gene: TRBD2; v_gene: TRBV29-1; abundance: once; j_gene: TRBJ2-3
CDR3nt: TGTGCCTGGAGTGGAGACAGCAAGGCAGCTTTAACTGAAGCTTTCTTT; CDR3aa: CAWSGDSKAALTEAFF; d_gene: NA; v_gene: TRBV30; abundance: once; j_gene: TRBJ1-1
CDR3nt: TGTGCCAGCAGCTCCCAGGGGTACTACGAGCAGTACTTC; CDR3aa: CASSSQGYYEQYF; d_gene: NA; v_gene: TRBV7-9; abundance: NA; j_gene: TRBJ2-7
CDR3nt: TGCAGTGCTAGTCGGGCTAGCGGGATGGACACCGGGGAGCTGTTTTTT; CDR3aa: CSASRASGMDTGELFF; d_gene: TRBD2; v_gene: TRBV20-1; abundance: NA; j_gene: TRBJ2-2
CDR3nt: TGTGCCAGCAGTGACCCGACAGGGAGCTACGAGCAGTACTTC; CDR3aa: CASSDPTGSYEQYF; d_gene: TRBD1; v_gene: TRBV2; abundance: NA; j_gene: TRBJ2-7
CDR3nt: TGTGCCAGCAGCTTAGGAGTGTTAAGAAATGAAAAACTGTTTTTT; CDR3aa: CASSLGVLRNEKLFF; d_gene: NA; v_gene: TRBV7-2; abundance: NA; j_gene: TRBJ1-4
CDR3nt: TGTGCCTCCCAGGAGGCTGGCTACACCTTC; CDR3aa: CASQEAGYTF; d_gene: NA; v_gene: TRBV30; abundance: NA; j_gene: TRBJ1-2
CDR3nt: TGTGCCTGGAGGACTAGCGGTGTACCGGAGCAGTTCTTC; CDR3aa: CAWRTSGVPEQFF; d_gene: TRBD2; v_gene: TRBV30; abundance: once; j_gene: TRBJ2-1
CDR3nt: TGTGCCATCAGTTTAGACATTTACGAGCAGTACTTC; CDR3aa: CAISLDIYEQYF; d_gene: NA; v_gene: TRBV10-3; abundance: NA; j_gene: TRBJ2-7
CDR3nt: TGCGCCAGCAGTGATACAGGGGAGAGGCCCCAGCATTTT; CDR3aa: CASSDTGERPQHF; d_gene: TRBD1; v_gene: TRBV10-1; abundance: NA; j_gene: TRBJ1-5
CDR3nt: TGTGCCAGCAGGCCGGGACAGAACACCGGGGAGCTGTTTTTT; CDR3aa: CASRPGQNTGELFF; d_gene: NA; v_gene: TRBV11-2; abundance: NA; j_gene: TRBJ2-2
CDR3nt: TGTGCCAGCAGCGCCGGGGGGAGGGCAGATACGCAGTATTTT; CDR3aa: CASSAGGRADTQYF; d_gene: TRBD2; v_gene: TRBV7-9; abundance: NA; j_gene: TRBJ2-3
CDR3nt: TGTGCCAGCAGTCCGTGGGGAGTTCTCGATCTGGGCATTGAGACCCAGTACTTC; CDR3aa: CASSPWGVLDLGIETQYF; d_gene: NA; v_gene: TRBV11-2; abundance: NA; j_gene: TRBJ2-5
CDR3nt: TGTGCCAGCAGCTCAGAACTCGGGGAGACCCAGTACTTC; CDR3aa: CASSSELGETQYF; d_gene: NA; v_gene: TRBV11-2; abundance: NA; j_gene: TRBJ2-5
CDR3nt: TGTGCCAGCAGCTGGGGGCCAGGAAAGGGGGCTAATGAAAAACTGTTTTTT; CDR3aa: CASSWGPGKGANEKLFF; d_gene: NA; v_gene: TRBV5-5; abundance: NA; j_gene: TRBJ1-4
CDR3nt: TGTGTCGCCAAGGAGGAGGGGCTCGGGACCGGGGAGCTGTTTTTT; CDR3aa: CVAKEEGLGTGELFF; d_gene: NA; v_gene: TRBV6-6; abundance: once; j_gene: TRBJ2-2
CDR3nt: TGTGCCAGCAGCCAAACCTGGGCCTGGACTAGCGGGGGTGGGGAGACCCAGTACTTC; CDR3aa: CASSQTWAWTSGGGETQYF; d_gene: TRBD2; v_gene: TRBV5-4; abundance: NA; j_gene: TRBJ2-5
CDR3nt: TGTGCCAGCAGTCTGCGGAGGGACTATGGCTACACCTTC; CDR3aa: CASSLRRDYGYTF; d_gene: NA; v_gene: TRBV28; abundance: few; j_gene: TRBJ1-2
CDR3nt: TGTGCCAGCAGCCAACTTACGGGACGCCAACAAGAGACCCAGTACTTC; CDR3aa: CASSQLTGRQQETQYF; d_gene: NA; v_gene: TRBV25-1; abundance: NA; j_gene: TRBJ2-5
CDR3nt: TGTGCCATCGAGATGGGGGGTGACACAGATACGCAGTATTTT; CDR3aa: CAIEMGGDTDTQYF; d_gene: NA; v_gene: TRBV28; abundance: NA; j_gene: TRBJ2-3
CDR3nt: TGTGCCAGCAGAGATACTAGCGGGAGGGCCTGGGAGACCCAGTACTTC; CDR3aa: CASRDTSGRAWETQYF; d_gene: TRBD2; v_gene: TRBV28; abundance: NA; j_gene: TRBJ2-5
CDR3nt: TGTGCCAGTAGCTCAGACAGGGTTCTTCTTTGGGGCCAGCCCCAGCATTTT; CDR3aa: CASSSDRVLLWGQPQHF; d_gene: TRBD1; v_gene: TRBV19; abundance: NA; j_gene: TRBJ1-5
CDR3nt: TGTGCCAGCAGCTTAGCGGGGGCTAGCGGGGGACCAGGGAAGTTCTTC; CDR3aa: CASSLAGASGGPGKFF; d_gene: TRBD2; v_gene: TRBV7-8; abundance: NA; j_gene: TRBJ2-1
CDR3nt: TGTGCCAGCAGTTACGGGGACACCGGGGAGCTGTTTTTT; CDR3aa: CASSYGDTGELFF; d_gene: NA; v_gene: TRBV6-5; abundance: NA; j_gene: TRBJ2-2
CDR3nt: TGTGCCAGACACAGGATATCGCGGGAGTTCGCAGATACGCAGTATTTT; CDR3aa: CARHRISREFADTQYF; d_gene: TRBD2; v_gene: TRBV2; abundance: NA; j_gene: TRBJ2-3
CDR3nt: TGTGCCAGCAGCTTGGACAGGGGCAATCAGCCCCAGCATTTT; CDR3aa: CASSLDRGNQPQHF; d_gene: TRBD1; v_gene: TRBV7-2; abundance: NA; j_gene: TRBJ1-5
CDR3nt: TGTGCCAGCCGAGAACTAGCGGGAGGGGAGACCCAGTACTTC; CDR3aa: CASRELAGGETQYF; d_gene: TRBD2; v_gene: TRBV27; abundance: NA; j_gene: TRBJ2-5
CDR3nt: TGTGCCAGTAGGGAGCGGGGGGGCCAAAACATTCAGTACTTC; CDR3aa: CASRERGGQNIQYF; d_gene: TRBD2; v_gene: TRBV19; abundance: NA; j_gene: TRBJ2-4
CDR3nt: TGTGCCAGCAGTGAAGGTGGTAGCGGGGGAGATACGCAGTATTTT; CDR3aa: CASSEGGSGGDTQYF; d_gene: TRBD2; v_gene: TRBV6-4; abundance: NA; j_gene: TRBJ2-3
CDR3nt: TGTGCCAGCATCCCGTGGGCAGGGGACGCCTATGGCTACACCTTC; CDR3aa: CASIPWAGDAYGYTF; d_gene: NA; v_gene: TRBV7-2; abundance: NA; j_gene: TRBJ1-2